This T cell receptor beta chain was profiled in a study of shared clonotypes between healthy human individuals. Study details: Three plates were used per donor for CD4 naive, three for CD4 memory, two for CD8 naive and one for CD8 memory. Study results and limitations: The small donor group covered limited genetic and exposure diversity.

Regarding this clone: Its antigen is not identified.

Memory CD4+ cells were the fraction left after CD45RA+ naive selection. The V gene's germline CDR1 is KGHSH and CDR2 LQKENI. The trim removed 8 bases at V and 1 base at J, leaving 21 bases unmatched. This CDR3 region has 19 residues. Profiling relied on immunoSEQ multiplex PCR, and the TCRdb table lists in-frame clones only, not all of them. The sample gives millions of clones, roughly 95% of which show up once; roughly 0.13% is in the top ten. V gene TRBV18 combines with J gene TRBJ2-7; 9 nucleotides match TRBD2. The receptor comes from a man between 18 and 35 years old in good health. Sequencing was performed on naive CD4+ T cells sorted from blood. The subset is: CD45RA+ positively selected. CDR3 nucleotide sequence: TGTGCCAGCCCCCAACATGTCTGGGCTAGACTAGCGGCTTCCTACGAGCAGTACTTC. Its translation is CASPQHVWARLAASYEQYF.